This T cell receptor beta chain stems from a study of cytomegalovirus exposure and HLA in healthy donors. Amplification used 60 Vbeta primers and 13 Jbeta primers. Libraries were prepared by immunoSEQ multiplex PCR; TCRdb keeps only in-frame clonotypes and omits some of them. The sample shows 85,000 to 100,000 clones, 70% to 90% of them seen only once. Regarding the study as a whole: A few V segments could not be told apart, such as TRBV6-2 and TRBV6-3, and were left out. A later analysis by the authors found several of the most significant clusters apparently linked to common viral pathogens. Sequencing depth roughly uniform across donors was assumed in presence/absence analyses. According to the study, approximately 150 TCR beta chains were cytomegalovirus-associated.

Of note for this clone: Its target is not known.

Germline V gene sequence: CDR1 MNHEY, CDR2 SMNVEV (reference sequence). V shed 6 bases, J shed 9 bases, and the junction held 7 bases outside the gene matches. CDR3 length: 13 amino acids. Sequenced material: PBMCs. V and J are TRBV27 and TRBJ2-1; 8 positions match TRBD1. The clonotype was recovered from a man between 18 and 29 years old in good health and CMV-seronegative. In nucleotides, the CDR3 is TGTGCCAGCAGGAGGACAGGGAAAGGTGAGCAGTTCTTC. This codes for CASRRTGKGEQFF.